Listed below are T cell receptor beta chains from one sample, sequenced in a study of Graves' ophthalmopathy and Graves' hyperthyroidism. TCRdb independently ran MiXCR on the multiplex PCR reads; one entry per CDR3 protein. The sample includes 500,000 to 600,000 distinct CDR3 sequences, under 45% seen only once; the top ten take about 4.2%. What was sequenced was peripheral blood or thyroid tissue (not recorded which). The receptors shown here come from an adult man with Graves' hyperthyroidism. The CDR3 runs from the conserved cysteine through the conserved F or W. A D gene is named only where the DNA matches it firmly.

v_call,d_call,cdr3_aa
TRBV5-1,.,CASSVELPADTQYF
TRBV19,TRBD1,CAWMRDRGTEAFF
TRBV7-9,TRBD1,CASSSSLTGAAFF
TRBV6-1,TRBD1,CASSEAAGGGLNYGYTF
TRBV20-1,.,CSARPKGQPRTHEQYF
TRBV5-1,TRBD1,CASSLIGQGSPVDTGELFF
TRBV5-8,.,CASSLSRQVASYEQYF
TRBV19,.,CASSSGTPLYEQYF
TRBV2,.,CASFRTDKNYGYTF
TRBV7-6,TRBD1,CASSSWNRGLANEKLFF
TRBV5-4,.,CASSFGGEQDYGYTF
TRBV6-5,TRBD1,CASRAGTGSNYGYTF
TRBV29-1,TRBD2,CSVWTSGSGYEQYF
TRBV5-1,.,CASSPDMRMTGELFF
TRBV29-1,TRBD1,CSSPDRAETQYF
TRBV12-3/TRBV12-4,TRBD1,CASTSGQVGELFF
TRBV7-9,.,CASSTTTGSRQYF
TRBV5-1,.,CASSAQNTEAFF
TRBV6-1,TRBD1,CASSEGSRDRDYGYTF
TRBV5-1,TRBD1,CASSLGQGAQYEKLFF
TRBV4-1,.,CASSQRIGPGTEAFF
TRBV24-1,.,CATSDLRENTDTQYF
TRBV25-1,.,CASSGWTLRSSYEQYF
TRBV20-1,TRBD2,CSASSLADPNEQFF
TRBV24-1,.,CANSPNPGQSNGYTF
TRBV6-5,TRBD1,CASSFRGQGVYGYTF
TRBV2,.,CASSTPSDYEQYF
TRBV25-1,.,CASSESGLAGADEKLFF
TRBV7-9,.,CASSQFTSHEQYF
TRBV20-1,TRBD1,CSARDLGQAVPNEKLFF
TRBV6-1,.,CASSELEETQYF
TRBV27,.,CASSLSQGKGYTF
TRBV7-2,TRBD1,CASSFQTGTNQPQHF
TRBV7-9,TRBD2,CASSLSGGTETQYF
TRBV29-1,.,CSVDAGSSYNEQFF
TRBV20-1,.,CSAGQYSNQPQHF
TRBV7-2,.,CASSMAGRDSPLHF
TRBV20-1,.,CSAREQNGSPLHF
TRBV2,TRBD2,CASPGLAGEQYF
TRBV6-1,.,CASSLAPVNTEAFF
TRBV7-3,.,CASSHIAGIVPLHF
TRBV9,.,CASSKETGELFF
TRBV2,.,CASSSDQPLYGYTF
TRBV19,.,CASSIGGTSNTEAFF
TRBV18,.,CASSPYRDETEAFF
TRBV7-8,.,CASRPTKSTGELFF
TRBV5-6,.,CASRNGVGGSSEAFF
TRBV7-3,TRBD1,CASSRNRDSPYEQYF
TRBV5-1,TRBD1,CASSLGQKDAEAFF
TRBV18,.,CASSPPGPGYEQYF
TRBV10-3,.,CASSPMSSHANTGELFF
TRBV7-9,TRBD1,CASSPQGGQGFTEAFF
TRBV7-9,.,CASSLVRGNEKLFF
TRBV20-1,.,CSASGMGETQYF